Listed below are T cell receptor beta chains from one sample, sequenced in a study of Ad26.COV2.S vaccination and SARS-CoV-2 variants. Clones were read by immunoSEQ multiplex PCR, and TCRdb kept only the in-frame ones, dropping some. The sample has 430,000 or so clones; more than 80% are singletons. The sample here was peripheral blood, taken in a trial of Ad26.COV2.S vaccine versus placebo. Every receptor here comes from a person aged 18-65 years who received the Ad26.COV2.S COVID-19 vaccine or a placebo. Each CDR3 is given with its conserved first and last residue. A D gene is named only where the DNA matches it firmly. Size is omitted from some rows. Given values are once, few, many or a class for expanded clones.

j_gene,abundance,d_gene,v_gene,CDR3aa,CDR3nt
TRBJ1-6,once,.,TRBV6-5,CASSIGGWDSPLHF,TGTGCCAGCAGTATAGGGGGGTGGGATTCACCCCTCCACTTT
TRBJ1-1,.,.,TRBV30,CAWSGSGLNTEAFF,TGTGCCTGGAGTGGGTCGGGACTGAACACTGAAGCTTTCTTT
TRBJ1-1,.,.,TRBV11-3,CASSLGPYTEAFF,TGTGCCAGCAGCTTGGGGCCGTACACTGAAGCTTTCTTT
TRBJ1-1,.,.,TRBV6-5,CASSYGGPVTEAFF,TGTGCCAGCAGTTACGGGGGCCCCGTCACTGAAGCTTTCTTT
TRBJ2-1,.,.,TRBV11-3,CASSPSNRNNEQFF,TGTGCCAGCAGCCCTAGTAACAGAAACAATGAGCAGTTCTTC
TRBJ1-1,.,.,TRBV5-5,CASSFGLAGALSAEAFF,TGTGCCAGCAGCTTCGGGTTGGCAGGGGCGCTAAGCGCTGAAGCTTTCTTT
TRBJ2-1,.,.,TRBV5-4,CASRLVGSSYNEQFF,TGTGCCAGCAGACTAGTCGGGAGCTCCTACAATGAGCAGTTCTTC
TRBJ2-1,.,.,TRBV7-9,CASSPAWDYNEQFF,TGTGCCAGCAGCCCAGCTTGGGATTACAATGAGCAGTTCTTC
TRBJ1-5,.,.,TRBV4-3,CASSQADTGNQPQHF,TGCGCCAGCAGCCAAGCAGACACTGGCAATCAGCCCCAGCATTTT
TRBJ2-1,.,.,TRBV2,CASTRESRVRQFF,TGTGCCAGCACCCGCGAGTCGCGGGTTAGGCAGTTCTTC
TRBJ2-5,.,TRBD1,TRBV7-6,CASSVRGVGDRVPGSQYF,TGTGCCAGCAGCGTCCGTGGGGTTGGTGACAGGGTGCCAGGGTCCCAGTACTTC
TRBJ2-7,.,.,TRBV28,CASSDTVTYEQYF,TGTGCCAGCTCAGATACGGTAACCTACGAGCAGTACTTC
TRBJ2-3,.,.,TRBV5-1,CASSLTGLTTDTQYF,TGCGCCAGCAGCTTGACCGGACTAACTACAGATACGCAGTATTTT
TRBJ1-6,.,.,TRBV7-6,CASSSDSYSSPLHF,TGTGCCAGCAGCTCGGACAGCTACAGCTCACCCCTCCACTTT
TRBJ2-3,.,.,TRBV12-3/TRBV12-4,CASRATDTQYF,TGTGCCAGCAGGGCGACGGATACGCAGTATTTT
TRBJ2-5,.,TRBD2,TRBV5-4,CASSFAGGQTQYF,TGTGCCAGCAGCTTTGCGGGGGGGCAGACCCAGTACTTC
TRBJ2-2,.,.,TRBV3-1/TRBV3-2,CASSPASGELFF,TGTGCCAGCAGCCCCGCCTCCGGGGAGCTGTTTTTT
TRBJ1-2,.,TRBD1,TRBV28,CASSPFTKTGIYGYTF,TGTGCCAGCAGTCCCTTCACGAAGACAGGGATCTATGGCTACACCTTC
TRBJ2-5,.,TRBD2,TRBV5-6,CASSFRLAGQETQYF,TGTGCCAGCAGCTTCCGACTAGCGGGCCAAGAGACCCAGTACTTC
TRBJ2-1,.,TRBD1,TRBV4-1,CASSMTGGYNEQFF,TGCGCCAGCAGCATGACAGGGGGCTACAATGAGCAGTTCTTC
TRBJ1-1,once,.,TRBV6-5,CASGLQGNTEAFF,TGTGCCAGCGGACTCCAGGGGAACACTGAAGCTTTCTTT
TRBJ2-7,.,.,TRBV28,CASNGATYEQYF,TGTGCCAGCAATGGGGCGACCTACGAGCAGTACTTC
TRBJ2-5,.,.,TRBV10-3,CAISDNSQETQYF,TGTGCCATCAGTGACAACAGTCAAGAGACCCAGTACTTC
TRBJ2-3,.,.,TRBV18,CASSPWPALHTDTQYF,TGTGCCAGCTCACCGTGGCCGGCACTGCACACAGATACGCAGTATTTT
TRBJ2-6,.,.,TRBV5-1,CASSSQGSGANVLTF,TGCGCCAGCAGCTCACAGGGCTCTGGGGCCAACGTCCTGACTTTC
TRBJ2-7,.,TRBD1,TRBV5-4,CASSSGTGQTEQYF,TGTGCCAGCAGCTCCGGGACAGGCCAGACCGAGCAGTACTTC
TRBJ1-6,.,.,TRBV4-1,CASSQGRMNNSPLHF,TGCGCCAGCAGCCAAGGACGGATGAATAATTCACCCCTCCACTTT
TRBJ2-1,.,.,TRBV1,CTSSHERRKWGDEQFF,TGCACCAGCAGCCATGAGCGGAGGAAGTGGGGCGATGAGCAGTTCTTC
TRBJ2-1,.,.,TRBV9,CASSVSGVAINEQFF,TGTGCCAGCAGCGTGTCCGGGGTGGCCATCAATGAGCAGTTCTTC
TRBJ2-7,.,TRBD1,TRBV19,CASSMTTGEPYEQYF,TGTGCCAGTAGTATGACTACAGGGGAGCCCTACGAGCAGTACTTC
TRBJ2-7,few,.,TRBV5-1,CASTLRPHSYEQYF,TGCGCCAGCACCCTTCGACCGCACTCCTACGAGCAGTACTTC
TRBJ2-1,.,.,TRBV15,CATSRETSSFPHEQFF,TGTGCCACCAGCAGAGAAACTAGCTCTTTTCCCCATGAGCAGTTCTTC
TRBJ1-1,.,.,TRBV28,CASSLSGPRAFF,TGTGCCAGCAGTTTATCGGGGCCCAGAGCTTTCTTT
TRBJ2-3,.,.,TRBV12-3/TRBV12-4,CASTRGNTDTQYF,TGTGCCAGCACGAGAGGGAACACAGATACGCAGTATTTT
TRBJ1-1,.,.,TRBV14,CASSQNTGYTEAFF,TGTGCCAGCAGCCAGAACACAGGTTACACTGAAGCTTTCTTT
TRBJ2-2,.,TRBD2,TRBV18,CASSPGLAGGVNTGELFF,TGTGCCAGCTCTCCAGGACTAGCGGGAGGAGTAAACACCGGGGAGCTGTTTTTT
TRBJ2-7,few,TRBD2,TRBV7-2,CASSLPASGSREQYF,TGTGCCAGCAGCTTACCGGCTAGCGGGAGTCGCGAGCAGTACTTC
TRBJ1-4,.,TRBD1,TRBV7-2,CASSLGGQGGEKLFF,TGTGCCAGCAGCTTAGGGGGACAGGGAGGGGAAAAACTGTTTTTT
TRBJ1-4,.,.,TRBV6-5,CASSYSSATNEKLFF,TGTGCCAGCAGTTACTCGAGCGCAACTAATGAAAAACTGTTTTTT
TRBJ2-3,.,TRBD2,TRBV27,CASSFRSGSADTQYF,TGTGCCAGCAGTTTCAGAAGCGGGAGCGCAGATACGCAGTATTTT
TRBJ1-3,.,.,TRBV3-1/TRBV3-2,CASSQDGHSGNTIYF,TGTGCCAGCAGCCAAGATGGACATTCTGGAAACACCATATATTTT
TRBJ1-1,.,.,TRBV4-1,CASSHSPASEAFF,TGCGCCAGCAGCCACTCCCCGGCCAGTGAAGCTTTCTTT
TRBJ2-1,.,.,TRBV11-3,CASSSDSGYNEQFF,TGTGCCAGCAGCAGTGATAGCGGATACAATGAGCAGTTCTTC
TRBJ2-1,.,TRBD2,TRBV14,CASSQEVAGRNNEQFF,TGTGCCAGCAGCCAAGAGGTAGCGGGACGTAACAATGAGCAGTTCTTC
TRBJ1-2,.,TRBD1,TRBV9,CASTTGTGAYGYTF,TGTGCCAGCACCACCGGGACAGGTGCCTATGGCTACACCTTC
TRBJ1-3,.,TRBD1,TRBV5-1,CASSLTGGHSGNTIYF,TGCGCCAGCAGCTTGACAGGGGGGCACTCTGGAAACACCATATATTTT
TRBJ2-2,.,.,TRBV11-2,CASSLDRSGELFF,TGTGCCAGCAGCTTAGATCGCTCCGGGGAGCTGTTTTTT
TRBJ2-1,once,.,TRBV6-1,CASSEELIVPYNEQFF,TGTGCCAGCAGTGAAGAGTTGATTGTCCCCTACAATGAGCAGTTCTTC
TRBJ1-1,.,.,TRBV7-2,CASSLAGGITEAFF,TGTGCCAGCAGCTTAGCAGGGGGAATAACTGAAGCTTTCTTT
TRBJ2-5,.,.,TRBV29-1,CSVGLAPKETQYF,TGCAGCGTCGGGCTAGCCCCGAAGGAGACCCAGTACTTC
TRBJ2-1,.,.,TRBV11-3,CASSLGGETYNEQFF,TGTGCCAGCAGCTTAGGAGGGGAGACCTACAATGAGCAGTTCTTC
TRBJ1-1,.,.,TRBV7-9,CASSPPRGRETEAFF,TGTGCCAGCAGCCCACCCCGGGGGCGAGAGACTGAAGCTTTCTTT